The present TCR beta chain was sequenced within a study of shared clonotypes between healthy human individuals. Study-wide context: A few men and a couple of women, aged 18 to 49, were donors.

Only Caucasian adults living in Nashville, Tennessee made up the donor group. General study points: The naive CD4 repertoires of a handful of donors were compared, and roughly 5% of clonotypes were shared. Larger estimated richness was generally recorded for naive subsets relative to memory subsets.

A note on this clone: Its target is not known.

The CDR3 has 15 residues. From germline, CDR1 is SGHRS and CDR2 YFSETQ. Trimming took 0 bases from V and 7 from J, leaving 14 bases between them. Assay used: immunoSEQ multiplex PCR; TCRdb lists only in-frame clones, some missing. Of some 630,000 clones listed, 72% were seen once; the top ten hold about 1.8%. V usage is TRBV5-1 and J usage is TRBJ2-1; D is possibly TRBD1 or TRBD2 (5 bases each). The specimen was memory CD4+ T cells sorted from blood. Subset specified: CD45RA-negative fraction. This receptor was obtained from a woman between 25 and 40 years old in good health. The CDR3 bases are TGCGCCAGCAGCTTGGTGGGGGATACAGGTAATGAGCAGTTCTTC. Residues: CASSLVGDTGNEQFF.